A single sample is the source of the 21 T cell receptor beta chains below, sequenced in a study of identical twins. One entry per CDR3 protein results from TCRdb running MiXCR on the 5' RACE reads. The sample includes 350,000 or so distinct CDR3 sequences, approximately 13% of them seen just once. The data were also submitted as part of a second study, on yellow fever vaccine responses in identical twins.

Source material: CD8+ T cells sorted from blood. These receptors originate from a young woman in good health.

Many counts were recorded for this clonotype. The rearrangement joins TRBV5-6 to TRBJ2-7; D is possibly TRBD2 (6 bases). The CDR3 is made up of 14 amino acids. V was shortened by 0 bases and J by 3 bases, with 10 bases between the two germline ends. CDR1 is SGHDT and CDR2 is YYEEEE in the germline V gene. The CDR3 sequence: CASSLAGAIYEQYF. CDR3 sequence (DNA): TGTGCCAGCAGCTTGGCGGGAGCAATCTACGAGCAGTACTTC. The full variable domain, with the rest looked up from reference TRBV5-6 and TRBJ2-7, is DAGVTQSPTHLIKTRGQQVTLRCSPKSGHDTVSWYQQALGQGPQFIFQYYEEEERQRGNFPDRFSGHQFPNYSSELNVNALLLGDSALYLCASSLAGAIYEQYFGPGTRLTVT.

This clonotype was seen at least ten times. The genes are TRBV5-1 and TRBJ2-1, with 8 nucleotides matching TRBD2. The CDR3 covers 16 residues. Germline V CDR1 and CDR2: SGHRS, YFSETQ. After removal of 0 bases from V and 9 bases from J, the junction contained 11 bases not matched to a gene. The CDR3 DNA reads TGCGCCAGCAGCTTGGATGGCGGGACTAGAGTCCCTGAGCAGTTCTTC. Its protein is CASSLDGGTRVPEQFF.

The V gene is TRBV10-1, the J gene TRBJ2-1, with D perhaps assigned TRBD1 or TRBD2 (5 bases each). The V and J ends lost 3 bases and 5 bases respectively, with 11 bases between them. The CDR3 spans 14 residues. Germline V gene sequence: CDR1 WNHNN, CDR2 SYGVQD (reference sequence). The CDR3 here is CASSDPGTNNEQFF. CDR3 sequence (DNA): TGCGCCAGCAGTGACCCGGGGACCAACAATGAGCAGTTCTTC.

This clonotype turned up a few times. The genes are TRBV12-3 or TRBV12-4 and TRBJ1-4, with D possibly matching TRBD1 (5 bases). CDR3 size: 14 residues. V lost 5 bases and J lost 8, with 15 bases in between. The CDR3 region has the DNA TGTGCCAGCAGTCCACCGGGGGGATGGGAAAAACTGTTTTTT. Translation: CASSPPGGWEKLFF.

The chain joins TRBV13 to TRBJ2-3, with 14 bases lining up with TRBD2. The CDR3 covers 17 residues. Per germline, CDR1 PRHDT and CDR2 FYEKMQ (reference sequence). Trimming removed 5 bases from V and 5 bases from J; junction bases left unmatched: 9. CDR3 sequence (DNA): TGTGCCAGCAGCCGAAGACTAGCGGGAGGGCCTGGAGATACGCAGTATTTT. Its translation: CASSRRLAGGPGDTQYF.

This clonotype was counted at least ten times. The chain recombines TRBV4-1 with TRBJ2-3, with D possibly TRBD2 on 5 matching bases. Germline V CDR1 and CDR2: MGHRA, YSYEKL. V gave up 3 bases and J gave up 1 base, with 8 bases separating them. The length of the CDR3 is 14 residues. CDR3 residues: CASSQQEGTDTQYF. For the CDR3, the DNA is TGCGCCAGCAGCCAGCAGGAGGGCACAGATACGCAGTATTTT.

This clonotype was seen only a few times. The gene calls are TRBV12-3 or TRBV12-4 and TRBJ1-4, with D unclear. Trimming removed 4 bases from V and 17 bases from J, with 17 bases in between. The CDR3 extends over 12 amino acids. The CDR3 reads CASSSGGMGFFF. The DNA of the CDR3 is TGTGCCAGCAGTTCTGGAGGAATGGGTTTTTTTTTT.

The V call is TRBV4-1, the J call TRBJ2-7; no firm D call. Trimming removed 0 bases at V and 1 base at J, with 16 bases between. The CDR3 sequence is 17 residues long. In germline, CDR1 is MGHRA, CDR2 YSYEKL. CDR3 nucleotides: TGCGCCAGCAGCCAAGATTTAGGTAATCCGACATCCTACGAGCAGTACTTC. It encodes CASSQDLGNPTSYEQYF.

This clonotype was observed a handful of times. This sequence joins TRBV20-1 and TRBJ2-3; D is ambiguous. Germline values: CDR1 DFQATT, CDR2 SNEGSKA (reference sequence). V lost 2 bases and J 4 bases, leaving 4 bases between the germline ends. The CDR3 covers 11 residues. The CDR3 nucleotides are TGCAGTGCTAGACGCGCAGATACGCAGTATTTT. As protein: CSARRADTQYF.

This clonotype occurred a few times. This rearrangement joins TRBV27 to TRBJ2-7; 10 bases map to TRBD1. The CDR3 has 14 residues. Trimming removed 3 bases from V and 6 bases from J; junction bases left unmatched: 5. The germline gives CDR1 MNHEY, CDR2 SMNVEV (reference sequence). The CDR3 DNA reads TGTGCCAGCAGTTTTGGGACAGGGGCGGTCGAGCAGTACTTC. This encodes CASSFGTGAVEQYF.

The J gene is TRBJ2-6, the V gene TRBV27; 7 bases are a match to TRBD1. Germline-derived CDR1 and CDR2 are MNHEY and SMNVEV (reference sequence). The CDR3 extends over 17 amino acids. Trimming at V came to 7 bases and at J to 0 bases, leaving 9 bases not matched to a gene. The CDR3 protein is CASTSGQVYSGANVLTF. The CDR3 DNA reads TGTGCCAGCACCTCCGGACAGGTGTACTCTGGGGCCAACGTCCTGACTTTC.

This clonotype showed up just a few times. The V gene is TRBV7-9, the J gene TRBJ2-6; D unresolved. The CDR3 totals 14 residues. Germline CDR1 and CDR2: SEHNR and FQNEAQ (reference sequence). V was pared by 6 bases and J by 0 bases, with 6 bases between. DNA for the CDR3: TGTGCCAGCAGAACCAACTCTGGGGCCAACGTCCTGACTTTC. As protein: CASRTNSGANVLTF. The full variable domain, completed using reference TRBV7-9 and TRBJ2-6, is DTGVSQNPRHKITKRGQNVTFRCDPISEHNRLYWYRQTLGQGPEFLTYFQNEAQLEKSRLLSDRFSAERPKGSFSTLEIQRTEQGDSAMYLCASRTNSGANVLTFGAGSRLTVL.

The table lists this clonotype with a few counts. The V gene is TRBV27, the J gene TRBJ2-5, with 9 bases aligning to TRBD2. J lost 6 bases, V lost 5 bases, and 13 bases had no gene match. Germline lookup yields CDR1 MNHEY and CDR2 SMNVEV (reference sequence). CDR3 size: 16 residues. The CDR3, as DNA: TGTGCCAGCAGTCCCCAGACTAGCGGCCAGGCCAAGACCCAGTACTTC. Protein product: CASSPQTSGQAKTQYF.

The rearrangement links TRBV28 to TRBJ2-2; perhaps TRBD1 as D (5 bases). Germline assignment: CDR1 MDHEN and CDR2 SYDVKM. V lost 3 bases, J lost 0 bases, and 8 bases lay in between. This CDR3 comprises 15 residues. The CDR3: CASSFQGSNTGELFF. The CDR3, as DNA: TGTGCCAGCAGTTTCCAGGGATCGAACACCGGGGAGCTGTTTTTT.

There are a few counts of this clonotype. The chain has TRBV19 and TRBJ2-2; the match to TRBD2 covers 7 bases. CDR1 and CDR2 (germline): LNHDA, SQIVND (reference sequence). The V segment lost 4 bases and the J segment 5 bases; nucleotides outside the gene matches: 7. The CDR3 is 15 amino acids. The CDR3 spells CASSREGVVTGELFF. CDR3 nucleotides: TGTGCCAGTAGTAGGGAGGGAGTCGTAACCGGGGAGCTGTTTTTT.

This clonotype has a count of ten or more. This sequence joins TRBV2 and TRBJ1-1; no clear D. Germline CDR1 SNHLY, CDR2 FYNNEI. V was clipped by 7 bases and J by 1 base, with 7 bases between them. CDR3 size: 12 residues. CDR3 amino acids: CASIEENTEAFF. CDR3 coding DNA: TGTGCCAGCATTGAGGAGAACACTGAAGCTTTCTTT. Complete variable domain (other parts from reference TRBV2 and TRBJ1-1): EPEVTQTPSHQVTQMGQEVILRCVPISNHLYFYWYRQILGQKVEFLVSFYNNEISEKSEIFDDQFSVERPDGSNFTLKIRSTKLEDSAMYFCASIEENTEAFFGQGTRLTVV.

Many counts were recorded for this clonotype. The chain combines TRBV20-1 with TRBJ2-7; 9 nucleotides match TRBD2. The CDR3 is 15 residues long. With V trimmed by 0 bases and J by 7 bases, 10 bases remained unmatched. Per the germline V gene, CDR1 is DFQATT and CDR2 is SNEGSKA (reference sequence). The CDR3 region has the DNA TGCAGTGCTAGAGATATCGAGCGGGAGGCTGGAGAGCAGTACTTC. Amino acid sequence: CSARDIEREAGEQYF.

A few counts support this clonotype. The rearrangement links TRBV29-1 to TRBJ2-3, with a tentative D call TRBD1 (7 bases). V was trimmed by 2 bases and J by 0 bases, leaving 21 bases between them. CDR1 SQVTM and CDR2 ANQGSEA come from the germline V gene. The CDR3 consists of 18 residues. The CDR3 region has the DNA TGCAGCGTTGAACGGCAGGGGGACTCTCCTTTTAGCACAGATACGCAGTATTTT. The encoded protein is CSVERQGDSPFSTDTQYF.

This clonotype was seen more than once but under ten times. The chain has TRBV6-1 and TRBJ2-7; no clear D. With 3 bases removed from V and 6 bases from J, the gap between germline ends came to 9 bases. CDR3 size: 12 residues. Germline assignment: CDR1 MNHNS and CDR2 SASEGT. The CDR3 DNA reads TGTGCCAGCAGTGACCTTACCCCCGAGCAGTACTTC. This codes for CASSDLTPEQYF.

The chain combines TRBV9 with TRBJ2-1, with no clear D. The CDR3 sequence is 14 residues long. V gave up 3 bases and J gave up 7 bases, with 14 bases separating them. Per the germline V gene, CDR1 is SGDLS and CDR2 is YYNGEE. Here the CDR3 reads CASSERPPQNEQFF. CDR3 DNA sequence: TGTGCCAGCAGCGAAAGACCTCCCCAGAATGAGCAGTTCTTC.

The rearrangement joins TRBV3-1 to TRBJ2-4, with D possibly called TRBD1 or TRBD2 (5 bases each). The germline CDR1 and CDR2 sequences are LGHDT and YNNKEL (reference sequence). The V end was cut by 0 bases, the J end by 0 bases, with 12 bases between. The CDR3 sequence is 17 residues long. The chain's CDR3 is CASSQEGVQIAKNIQYF. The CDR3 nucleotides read TGTGCCAGCAGCCAAGAGGGGGTCCAGATAGCCAAAAACATTCAGTACTTC.